Each of the 31 T cell receptor beta chains below was sequenced from the same sample in a study of T-cell memory formation after mild COVID-19. TCRdb redid the calling of the 5' RACE reads with MiXCR, one entry per CDR3 protein. The table lists around 180,000 distinct CDR3 sequences, approximately 16% of them singletons. The sample comprised PBMCs or a T cell subset sorted from them (not recorded which). These receptor sequences come from an adult woman who had mild COVID-19 (a few samples of this study predate the infection). Cell type and time point are not known.

V and J are TRBV4-1 and TRBJ2-3, with D possibly being TRBD2 (6 bases). This CDR3 region has 16 residues. Trimming took off 1 base at V and 7 bases at J, with 18 bases between the two ends. The germline V gene encodes CDR1 MGHRA and CDR2 YSYEKL. The CDR3 nucleotides are TGCGCCAGCAGCCAAGTGGGACGCGGGGCAGCAAATACGCAGTATTTT. Amino acids: CASSQVGRGAANTQYF.

This rearrangement joins TRBV7-9 to TRBJ1-6; TRBD1 aligns across 7 bases. CDR3 size: 16 residues. The ends lost 4 bases at V and 0 bases at J; junction bases unmatched: 3. Germline values: CDR1 SEHNR, CDR2 FQNEAQ (reference sequence). The CDR3 DNA sequence: TGTGCCAGCAGCTCCTCAGGGGGCTCCTATAATTCACCCCTCCACTTT. It is translated as CASSSSGGSYNSPLHF.

This clonotype was observed a few times. V gene TRBV5-1 combines with J gene TRBJ2-2; either TRBD1 or TRBD2 may fit D (5 bases each). The ends were cut back, 2 bases at V and 3 bases at J, with 11 bases in the middle. This CDR3 is 15 amino acids long. Germline V gene sequence: CDR1 SGHRS, CDR2 YFSETQ. DNA for the CDR3: TGCGCCAGCAGCTTTAGAGGGGTGGACACCGGGGAGCTGTTTTTT. Its protein product is CASSFRGVDTGELFF.

This chain joins TRBV7-9 and TRBJ1-2; 12 bases agree with TRBD1. The CDR3 consists of 15 residues. The junction had 0 bases not matched to a gene; V was cut back by 1 base and J by 3 bases. The germline V gene encodes CDR1 SEHNR and CDR2 FQNEAQ (reference sequence). The CDR3 DNA sequence: TGTGCCAGCAGCTTAGGGGACAGGGGGCACTATGGCTACACCTTC. It codes for CASSLGDRGHYGYTF.

The rearrangement links TRBV29-1 to TRBJ2-7; the match to TRBD2 covers 7 bases. The CDR3 loop spans 12 amino acids. V trimming: 6 bases; J trimming: 5 bases; junction bases outside the gene matches: 7. In germline, CDR1 is SQVTM, CDR2 ANQGSEA. The CDR3 DNA reads as TGCAGCGTCCGGGGGGATGGGAACGAGCAGTACTTC. This encodes CSVRGDGNEQYF.

This clonotype occurred a few times. This chain uses TRBV7-6 with TRBJ2-5; 7 nucleotides agree with TRBD2. The CDR3 totals 17 residues. V was pared by 3 bases and J by 5 bases, with 15 bases of the junction left unmatched. Germline values: CDR1 SGHVS, CDR2 FNYEAQ. For the CDR3, the DNA is TGTGCCAGCAGCTTTAGACCGACGGTGGGGACTAAGGAGACCCAGTACTTC. This translates into CASSFRPTVGTKETQYF. The whole variable domain, filled in from reference TRBV7-6 and TRBJ2-5, reads GAGVSQSPRYKVTKRGQDVALRCDPISGHVSLYWYRQALGQGPEFLTYFNYEAQQDKSGLPNDRFSAERPEGSISTLTIQRTEQRDSAMYRCASSFRPTVGTKETQYFGPGTRLLVL.

The V call is TRBV20-1, the J call TRBJ2-5; D perhaps matches TRBD2 (6 bases). Trimming removed 0 bases from V and 5 bases from J, with 16 bases in between. Germline CDR1 is DFQATT and CDR2 is SNEGSKA (reference sequence). The length of the CDR3 is 15 residues. The CDR3 is CSARDFVGGGETQYF. CDR3 sequence (DNA): TGCAGTGCTAGAGATTTTGTGGGAGGAGGGGAGACCCAGTACTTC.

This clonotype has just a few counts. This sequence joins TRBV20-1 and TRBJ2-7, with D possibly being TRBD1 or TRBD2 (7 bases each). The CDR3 is made up of 15 amino acids. V dropped 0 bases and J dropped 5 bases, with 17 bases sitting between them. CDR1 and CDR2 (germline): DFQATT, SNEGSKA (reference sequence). CDR3 DNA: TGCAGTGCTAGAGATCCCAGGGGGGGGTACAACGAGCAGTACTTC. It translates to CSARDPRGGYNEQYF.

The rearrangement uses TRBV5-1 and TRBJ1-2; TRBD1 matches 9 bases. Trimming cost V 5 bases and J 5 bases; bases outside gene matches: 4. CDR1 SGHRS and CDR2 YFSETQ come from the germline V gene. The CDR3 spans 13 residues. CDR3 DNA sequence: TGCGCCAGCAGGTCCGACAGGGGGTATGGCTACACCTTC. The encoded protein is CASRSDRGYGYTF.

This clonotype occurred a few times. This chain joins TRBV9 and TRBJ2-5; tentatively, D is TRBD1 (5 bases). CDR3 length equals 16 residues. Germline V gives CDR1 SGDLS, CDR2 YYNGEE. V lost 0 bases and J 1 base, leaving 13 bases between the germline ends. CDR3 sequence (DNA): TGTGCCAGCAGCGTAGCTAGGGGTGAAGGCCAAGAGACCCAGTACTTC. Its protein product is CASSVARGEGQETQYF.

In its sample, this clonotype was seen a few times. This sequence joins TRBV10-3 and TRBJ2-1; 14 bases map to TRBD2. Trimming removed 11 bases from V and 9 bases from J; junction bases left unmatched: 9. Germline values: CDR1 ENHRY, CDR2 SYGVKD. The CDR3 covers 14 residues. The CDR3 region is CAASGTSGRGEQFF. The CDR3 DNA follows: TGTGCCGCCTCCGGGACTAGCGGGAGAGGTGAGCAGTTCTTC.

The gene calls are TRBV11-2 and TRBJ2-2; 8 bases align to TRBD2. The trim removed 6 bases at V and 5 bases at J, leaving 11 bases unmatched. Germline assignment: CDR1 SGHAT and CDR2 FQNNGV. This CDR3 comprises 16 residues. CDR3 region: CASSSPAGGRTGELFF. CDR3 in DNA: TGTGCCAGCAGTTCACCTGCGGGGGGCCGTACCGGGGAGCTGTTTTTT.

The chain's CDR3 is CASSQQTGVRETQYF. CDR3 nucleotides: TGCGCCAGCAGCCAACAGACGGGGGTCCGAGAGACCCAGTACTTC. The V and J genes are TRBV4-1 and TRBJ2-5, with D possibly being TRBD2 (6 bases). Trimming shortened V by 2 bases and J by 4 bases, and 14 bases separated the two germline ends. Germline V CDR1 and CDR2: MGHRA, YSYEKL. The CDR3 sequence is 15 residues long.

This clonotype was counted between two and nine times. The rearrangement links TRBV4-1 to TRBJ2-1, with 13 bases identical to TRBD2. V dropped 3 bases and J dropped 8; count of bases not matched to a gene: 7. From germline, CDR1 is MGHRA and CDR2 YSYEKL. This CDR3 is built from 16 residues. The CDR3 bases are TGCGCCAGCAGCCACTGGACTAGCGGGAGAAGGGATGAGCAGTTCTTC. It codes for CASSHWTSGRRDEQFF.

This chain links TRBV9 with TRBJ2-3; 9 nucleotides align to TRBD2. V lost 0 bases, J lost 4 bases, and 0 bases stayed unmatched. Germline V gene data show CDR1 as SGDLS and CDR2 as YYNGEE. The CDR3 has 14 residues. The CDR3, as DNA: TGTGCCAGCAGCGTAGTAGCGGGAGCAGATACGCAGTATTTT. Translated, it gives CASSVVAGADTQYF.

The table lists this clonotype with a few counts. V is TRBV4-3 and J is TRBJ2-3; perhaps TRBD2 as D (5 bases). The CDR3 length is 16 residues. V gave up 1 base and J gave up 6 bases, with 17 bases separating them. Germline V lookup: CDR1 LGHNA, CDR2 YSLEER. CDR3 protein: CASSQVGGGPEDTQYF. The CDR3 bases are TGCGCCAGCAGCCAAGTGGGTGGCGGGCCCGAGGATACGCAGTATTTT.

A few counts support this clonotype. The chain is built from TRBV18 and TRBJ2-7; possible D gene TRBD2, 5 bases. V was shortened by 3 bases and J by 6 bases, with 15 bases between the two germline ends. The CDR3 is 14 residues long. Per germline, CDR1 KGHSH and CDR2 LQKENI. CDR3 sequence (DNA): TGTGCCAGCTCACCGGCCCCCGGGGTTGGCGAGCAGTACTTC. Encoded protein: CASSPAPGVGEQYF.

This clonotype appeared a few times. This chain connects TRBV12-3 or TRBV12-4 to TRBJ2-3, with D tentatively TRBD2 (6 bases). The CDR3 runs 14 residues. V lost 6 bases and J 0 bases, leaving 10 bases between the germline ends. The CDR3 DNA sequence: TGTGCCAGCAGATATAGCGGTAGCACAGATACGCAGTATTTT. This sequence encodes CASRYSGSTDTQYF.

This clonotype was counted a few times. The J gene is TRBJ2-2, the V gene TRBV18; D call uncertain. The CDR3 sequence is 14 residues long. The germline V and J ends were trimmed by 2 bases and 7 bases, with 11 bases remaining between them. Germline CDR1 KGHSH, CDR2 LQKENI. The chain's CDR3 is CASSPRGPGGELFF. CDR3 DNA: TGTGCCAGCTCACCAAGAGGTCCGGGCGGGGAGCTGTTTTTT. The whole variable domain, remainder taken from reference TRBV18 and TRBJ2-2, is NAGVMQNPRHLVRRRGQEARLRCSPMKGHSHVYWYRQLPEEGLKFMVYLQKENIIDESGMPKERFSAEFPKEGPSILRIQQVVRGDSAAYFCASSPRGPGGELFFGEGSRLTVL.

V is TRBV5-1 and J is TRBJ2-2, with D maybe TRBD2 (6 bases). This CDR3 is 16 amino acids long. Germline loops: CDR1 SGHRS, CDR2 YFSETQ. The V end was cut by 0 bases, the J end by 0 bases, with 9 bases between. In nucleotides, the CDR3 is TGCGCCAGCAGCTTGGTTACGGGGGCGAACACCGGGGAGCTGTTTTTT. Protein: CASSLVTGANTGELFF.

The rearrangement uses TRBV5-1 and TRBJ2-6; D gene unclear. V gave up 0 bases and J gave up 0 bases, with 1 base separating them. CDR3 size: 14 residues. Per germline, CDR1 SGHRS and CDR2 YFSETQ. The CDR3 DNA reads as TGCGCCAGCAGCTTGGGCTCTGGGGCCAACGTCCTGACTTTC. Protein: CASSLGSGANVLTF.

This clonotype turned up a few times. The genes are TRBV27 and TRBJ1-4; TRBD1 might be the D (5 bases). Germline V gives CDR1 MNHEY, CDR2 SMNVEV (reference sequence). V was clipped by 1 base and J by 6 bases, with 9 bases between them. The CDR3 runs to 14 residues. The CDR3 reads CASSLWPGHEKLFF. The CDR3 DNA reads as TGTGCCAGCAGTTTATGGCCAGGGCATGAAAAACTGTTTTTT.

DNA of the CDR3: TGTGCCAGCAGCCCGCTCCGCCGGGACCTCGAGCAGTACTTC. This codes for CASSPLRRDLEQYF. The chain couples TRBV5-5 to TRBJ2-7, with D perhaps given as TRBD1 or TRBD2 (5 bases each). The CDR3 is 14 residues long. Trimming removed 4 bases at V and 6 bases at J, with 17 bases between. Germline assignment: CDR1 SGHKS and CDR2 YYEKEE (reference sequence). Drawing the rest from reference TRBV5-5 and TRBJ2-7, the complete variable domain is DAGVTQSPTHLIKTRGQQVTLRCSPISGHKSVSWYQQVLGQGPQFIFQYYEKEERGRGNFPDRFSARQFPNYSSELNVNALLLGDSALYLCASSPLRRDLEQYFGPGTRLTVT.

In this sample, this clonotype turned up many times. The chain combines TRBV7-6 with TRBJ2-7, with 8 bases fitting TRBD2. Germline lookup yields CDR1 SGHVS and CDR2 FNYEAQ. This CDR3 region has 18 residues. The V and J ends lost 5 bases and 0 bases, in that order; junction bases with no gene match: 15. The CDR3 spells CASSGRASGPSFSYEQYF. The CDR3 nucleotides read TGTGCCAGCAGCGGGAGGGCTAGCGGGCCGTCCTTCTCCTACGAGCAGTACTTC. Supplemented by reference TRBV7-6 and TRBJ2-7, the full variable domain reads GAGVSQSPRYKVTKRGQDVALRCDPISGHVSLYWYRQALGQGPEFLTYFNYEAQQDKSGLPNDRFSAERPEGSISTLTIQRTEQRDSAMYRCASSGRASGPSFSYEQYFGPGTRLTVT.

This clonotype has only a few counts. V is TRBV4-3 and J is TRBJ2-4; no clear D gene. The CDR3 spans 16 residues. V was shortened by 0 bases and J by 5 bases, with 14 bases between the two germline ends. Germline CDR1 and CDR2: LGHNA and YSLEER. The chain's CDR3 is CASSQDRRARENIQYF. The CDR3 DNA follows: TGCGCCAGCAGCCAAGATCGGCGAGCCCGGGAAAACATTCAGTACTTC.

The chain carries TRBV20-1 and TRBJ2-7, with D hard to call. V lost 3 bases and J lost 0, with 0 bases in between. Germline CDR1 reads DFQATT; CDR2 reads SNEGSKA (reference sequence). The length of the CDR3 is 10 residues. The CDR3 here is CSASSYEQYF. CDR3 DNA sequence: TGCAGTGCTAGCTCCTACGAGCAGTACTTC.

V usage is TRBV9 and J usage is TRBJ1-2; D is ambiguous. Germline CDR1 and CDR2: SGDLS and YYNGEE. The CDR3 sequence is 13 residues long. Trimming removed 2 bases from V and 1 base from J, with 6 bases in between. DNA for the CDR3: TGTGCCAGCAGCGTCTACATTAACTATGGCTACACCTTC. Its protein product is CASSVYINYGYTF.

The gene calls are TRBV20-1 and TRBJ1-2; D is uncertain. From germline, CDR1 is DFQATT and CDR2 SNEGSKA (reference sequence). The CDR3 contains 13 residues. Trimming pared 2 bases from V and 7 bases from J, leaving 14 bases between. The CDR3 bases are TGCAGTGCTAGAATAAACGCGGGGTCTGGCTACACCTTC. This encodes CSARINAGSGYTF.

This clonotype has only a few counts. The chain carries TRBV3-1 and TRBJ1-2; possible D gene TRBD1, 6 bases. The CDR3 contains 14 residues. V lost 2 bases to trimming and J lost 4 bases, with 11 bases between them. CDR1 and CDR2 (germline): LGHDT, YNNKEL (reference sequence). The CDR3: CASSQPGQVYGYTF. CDR3 nucleotides: TGTGCCAGCAGCCAACCGGGACAAGTCTATGGCTACACCTTC.

J is TRBJ1-5 and V is TRBV4-2; 8 positions agree with TRBD1. CDR1 is LGHNA and CDR2 is YNFKEQ in the germline V gene. V was clipped by 1 base and J by 7 bases; unmatched bases: 6. The CDR3 loop spans 15 amino acids. Here the CDR3 reads CASSQGDRFGQPQHF. The CDR3 nucleotides read TGTGCCAGCAGCCAAGGGGACAGGTTCGGGCAGCCCCAGCATTTT.

V and J are TRBV20-1 and TRBJ2-1; no definite D call. The CDR3 loop spans 17 amino acids. The germline V gene has CDR1 DFQATT and CDR2 SNEGSKA (reference sequence). The ends were cut back, 1 base at V and 0 bases at J, with 16 bases in the middle. For the CDR3, the DNA is TGCAGTGCTAGAGCCCCGACGGCGGTCAGCTCCTACAATGAGCAGTTCTTC. This translates into CSARAPTAVSSYNEQFF.